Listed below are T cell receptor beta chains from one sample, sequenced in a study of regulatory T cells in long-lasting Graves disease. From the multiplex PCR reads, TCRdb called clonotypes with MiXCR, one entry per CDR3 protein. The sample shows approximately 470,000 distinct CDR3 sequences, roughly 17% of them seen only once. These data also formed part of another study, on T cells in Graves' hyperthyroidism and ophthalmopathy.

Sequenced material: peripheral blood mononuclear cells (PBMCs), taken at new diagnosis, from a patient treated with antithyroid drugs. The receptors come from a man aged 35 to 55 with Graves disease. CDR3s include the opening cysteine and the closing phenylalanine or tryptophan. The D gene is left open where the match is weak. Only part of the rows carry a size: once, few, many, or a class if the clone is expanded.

CASSNSGNTEAFF | TGTGCCAGCTCGAACAGCGGGAACACTGAAGCTTTCTTT | TRBV18 | many | . | TRBJ1-1
CSAWDWNEQFF | TGCAGTGCCTGGGACTGGAATGAGCAGTTCTTC | TRBV20-1 | few | . | TRBJ2-1
CSARPTSGWVDTQYF | TGCAGTGCTAGGCCGACTAGCGGGTGGGTGGATACGCAGTATTTT | TRBV20-1 | many | TRBD2 | TRBJ2-3
CASTLAQTGSYTIYF | TGTGCCAGCACCCTCGCCCAGACAGGGTCCTACACCATATATTTT | TRBV28 | few | TRBD1 | TRBJ1-3
CASSSDRGREQYF | TGTGCCAGCAGCTCGGACAGGGGGCGTGAGCAGTACTTC | TRBV7-3 | many | TRBD1 | TRBJ2-7
CASSYSHGTGYQDSPLHF | TGTGCCAGCAGTTACTCGCACGGGACAGGGTACCAAGATTCACCCCTCCACTTT | TRBV6-4 | . | TRBD1 | TRBJ1-6
CASNRDLGETQYF | TGTGCCAGCAACCGGGACTTAGGAGAGACCCAGTACTTC | TRBV2 | many | . | TRBJ2-5
CASSDREGRGYTF | TGTGCCAGCAGCGACAGGGAGGGACGCGGCTACACCTTC | TRBV4-2 | . | TRBD1 | TRBJ1-2
CASSSDSNTEAFF | TGTGCCAGCAGCTCCGATTCGAACACTGAAGCTTTCTTT | TRBV2 | few | . | TRBJ1-1
CSALGTDNTEAFF | TGCAGTGCTCTCGGGACAGACAACACTGAAGCTTTCTTT | TRBV20-1 | many | TRBD1 | TRBJ1-1
CASRKSGADNTDTQYF | TGTGCCAGCAGGAAATCTGGGGCAGATAACACAGATACGCAGTATTTT | TRBV12-3/TRBV12-4 | . | . | TRBJ2-3
CSAKGVRTTEAFF | TGCAGTGCTAAAGGTGTTCGGACCACTGAAGCTTTCTTT | TRBV20-1 | many | . | TRBJ1-1
CASSLTPPAGNYGYTF | TGTGCCAGCAGTTTAACCCCTCCGGCGGGAAACTATGGCTACACCTTC | TRBV27 | . | . | TRBJ1-2
CASSPPGTSGSVRTSYNEQFF | TGTGCCAGCAGCCCCCCCGGGACTAGCGGGAGTGTACGGACCTCCTACAATGAGCAGTTCTTC | TRBV7-9 | many | TRBD2 | TRBJ2-1
CASSNRGLDYGYTF | TGTGCCAGCAGTAACAGGGGGCTTGACTATGGCTACACCTTC | TRBV12-3/TRBV12-4 | many | TRBD1 | TRBJ1-2
CASSLVMVGTEAFF | TGTGCCAGCAGTTTGGTTATGGTGGGCACTGAAGCTTTCTTT | TRBV12-3/TRBV12-4 | many | . | TRBJ1-1
CSAADRDQPQHF | TGCAGTGCCGCAGACAGGGACCAGCCCCAGCATTTT | TRBV20-1 | many | TRBD1 | TRBJ1-5
CASSFQGWETQYF | TGTGCCAGCAGTTTCCAGGGGTGGGAGACCCAGTACTTC | TRBV11-2 | many | . | TRBJ2-5
CASSEGPPNEQFF | TGTGCCAGCAGTGAAGGACCACCTAATGAGCAGTTCTTC | TRBV2 | many | . | TRBJ2-1
CASSATGGGGNTGELFF | TGTGCCAGCAGTGCCACAGGGGGCGGAGGGAACACCGGGGAGCTGTTTTTT | TRBV2 | many | TRBD1 | TRBJ2-2
CASSPRDTERHF | TGTGCCAGCAGCCCCCGGGACACCGAGCGGCATTTT | TRBV3-1 | . | . | TRBJ1-5
CASSQITGDTEAFF | TGTGCCAGCAGCCAAATTACAGGGGACACTGAAGCTTTCTTT | TRBV27 | . | TRBD1 | TRBJ1-1
CASSISVHRYNEQFF | TGTGCCAGTAGTATCTCTGTTCATCGATACAATGAGCAGTTCTTC | TRBV19 | few | . | TRBJ2-1
CASSSRDGGTQYF | TGTGCTAGCAGCTCCCGGGACGGTGGGACCCAGTACTTC | TRBV7-7 | few | . | TRBJ2-5
CASSERGGRANQPQHF | TGTGCCAGCAGTGAGAGGGGGGGGAGGGCGAATCAGCCCCAGCATTTT | TRBV2 | . | . | TRBJ1-5
CASSEALGGVGENHF | TGTGCCAGCAGTGAAGCGCTTGGGGGGGTAGGGGAAAATCATTTT | TRBV2 | many | . | TRBJ1-5
CASSFRDGGGEQFF | TGTGCCAGCAGTTTCCGGGACGGAGGGGGTGAGCAGTTCTTC | TRBV27 | few | . | TRBJ2-1
CASSQDLVTETQYF | TGTGCCAGCAGCCAAGATCTAGTGACGGAGACCCAGTACTTC | TRBV14 | many | . | TRBJ2-5
CSARAGAADTQYF | TGCAGTGCTAGGGCGGGAGCGGCAGATACGCAGTATTTT | TRBV20-1 | . | TRBD2 | TRBJ2-3
CASSEQALGNTIYF | TGTGCCAGCAGCGAACAGGCTCTCGGAAACACCATATATTTT | TRBV2 | . | . | TRBJ1-3
CASRGGAAGHEQYF | TGTGCCAGCAGGGGGGGAGCGGCCGGCCACGAGCAGTACTTC | TRBV2 | many | . | TRBJ2-7
CASSDSRQNNSPLHF | TGTGCCAGCAGTGATTCGAGGCAGAATAATTCACCCCTCCACTTT | TRBV25-1 | few | . | TRBJ1-6
CASSERGGEQYF | TGTGCCAGCAGTGAACGTGGGGGCGAGCAGTACTTC | TRBV6-2/TRBV6-3 | many | . | TRBJ2-7
CASSLALTVNTEAFF | TGTGCCAGCAGCTTAGCTCTCACGGTGAACACTGAAGCTTTCTTT | TRBV7-9 | many | . | TRBJ1-1
CAISDDLPGDEQFF | TGTGCCATCAGTGATGACCTCCCAGGGGATGAGCAGTTCTTC | TRBV10-3 | few | . | TRBJ2-1
CASSYGTGEGYGYTF | TGTGCCAGCAGTTACGGGACAGGGGAGGGGTATGGCTACACCTTC | TRBV6-2/TRBV6-3 | many | TRBD1 | TRBJ1-2